This is a list of T cell receptor beta chains from one sample in a study of shared clonotypes between healthy human individuals. Clones were sequenced by immunoSEQ multiplex PCR, and TCRdb holds only the in-frame ones, with some missing. The sample has 1,400,000 or so clones, approximately 98.5% seen once. Material: naive CD4+ T cells sorted from blood. The receptors shown here come from a man aged 25 to 40 in good health. CDR3s include the opening cysteine and the closing phenylalanine or tryptophan. The order of the fields is D gene, clone size, J gene, V gene, CDR3 protein, CDR3 DNA. The D gene is left open where the match is weak. The size field is filled for only some rows; it gives once, few, many or a size class.

-,-,TRBJ2-2,TRBV28,CASSLSGINTGELFF,TGTGCCAGCAGTTTGTCCGGAATTAACACCGGGGAGCTGTTTTTT
-,-,TRBJ2-5,TRBV14,CASSQVGSVQETQYF,TGTGCCAGCAGTCAAGTTGGGTCCGTACAAGAGACCCAGTACTTC
TRBD1,once,TRBJ2-6,TRBV4-1,CASSQGTGLSGANVLTF,TGCGCCAGCAGCCAAGGGACAGGACTCTCTGGGGCCAACGTCCTGACTTTC
-,-,TRBJ1-2,TRBV7-7,CASSLASPPKTEKGYTF,TGTGCTAGCAGCTTAGCGAGCCCCCCTAAGACAGAGAAGGGCTACACCTTC
TRBD1,-,TRBJ1-1,TRBV4-3,CASSRQGAFGAFF,TGCGCCAGCAGCCGGCAGGGGGCTTTCGGAGCTTTCTTT
TRBD2,-,TRBJ2-1,TRBV11-3,CASSLGTSGIPYNEQFF,TGTGCCAGCAGCTTAGGGACTAGCGGGATCCCCTACAATGAGCAGTTCTTC
TRBD1,-,TRBJ2-7,TRBV4-2,CASSQDRDRVYEQYF,TGTGCCAGCAGCCAAGACCGGGACAGGGTCTACGAGCAGTACTTC
-,-,TRBJ1-2,TRBV28,CASSFNSLNYGYTF,TGTGCCAGCAGTTTCAACAGCCTTAACTATGGCTACACCTTC
TRBD1,-,TRBJ2-3,TRBV6-1,CASSELYSGQGVADTQYF,TGTGCCAGCAGTGAATTATATTCGGGACAGGGGGTTGCAGATACGCAGTATTTT
TRBD2,-,TRBJ2-3,TRBV14,CASSQRGGGRTTDTQYF,TGTGCCAGCAGCCAACGGGGGGGCGGGAGGACCACAGATACGCAGTATTTT
TRBD1,-,TRBJ1-2,TRBV18,CASSPRTGDGYTF,TGTGCCAGCTCACCGCGGACAGGCGACGGCTACACCTTC
-,-,TRBJ2-5,TRBV5-1,CASNPVGSPYQETQYF,TGCGCCAGCAACCCCGTGGGCTCCCCCTACCAAGAGACCCAGTACTTC
-,-,TRBJ1-1,TRBV6-1,CASSEQHLNTEAFF,TGTGCCAGCAGTGAACAACACCTGAACACTGAAGCTTTCTTT
TRBD2,-,TRBJ2-2,TRBV7-2,CASSLSAGLAGGPSGELFF,TGTGCCAGCAGCTTAAGTGCGGGACTAGCGGGAGGGCCTTCCGGGGAGCTGTTTTTT
TRBD1,-,TRBJ1-1,TRBV5-1,CASSFRTGEAEAFF,TGCGCCAGCAGCTTTCGGACAGGGGAGGCTGAAGCTTTCTTT
TRBD2,-,TRBJ2-3,TRBV29-1,CSVLGTSGTSTDTQYF,TGCAGCGTCTTGGGGACTAGCGGTACTAGCACAGATACGCAGTATTTT
TRBD1,-,TRBJ1-4,TRBV28,CASSDGQGGGKLFF,TGTGCCAGCAGCGATGGACAGGGGGGGGGAAAACTGTTTTTT
-,-,TRBJ2-5,TRBV7-9,CASSPGLGGTWETQYF,TGTGCCAGCAGCCCCGGACTAGGGGGGACCTGGGAGACCCAGTACTTC
-,-,TRBJ1-1,TRBV18,CASSLKENTEAFF,TGTGCCAGCTCTTTGAAAGAGAACACTGAAGCTTTCTTT
-,-,TRBJ2-7,TRBV6-5,CASSYSTYEQYF,TGTGCCAGCAGTTACTCGACCTACGAGCAGTACTTC
-,-,TRBJ2-7,TRBV18,CASSPPRGSSYEQYF,TGTGCCAGCTCACCACCGAGGGGGAGCTCCTACGAGCAGTACTTC
TRBD2,-,TRBJ2-1,TRBV7-7,CASSLDTRLAGGHSYNEQFF,TGTGCTAGCAGCTTAGATACACGACTAGCGGGAGGACACTCCTACAATGAGCAGTTCTTC
TRBD1,-,TRBJ1-4,TRBV2,CASRGQNEKLFF,TGTGCCAGCAGGGGACAGAATGAAAAACTGTTTTTT
-,-,TRBJ1-2,TRBV20-1,CSAAYYGYTF,TGCAGTGCCGCCTACTATGGCTACACCTTC
-,-,TRBJ2-5,TRBV18,CASSGGTALETQYF,TGTGCCAGCTCGGGAGGGACAGCCCTAGAGACCCAGTACTTC
-,-,TRBJ2-3,TRBV5-8,CASSLWRGSTDTQYF,TGTGCCAGCAGCTTGTGGCGGGGAAGCACAGATACGCAGTATTTT
TRBD2,-,TRBJ2-1,TRBV6-6,CASSSQRGYNEQFF,TGTGCCAGCAGTTCTCAGCGGGGGTACAATGAGCAGTTCTTC
-,-,TRBJ2-3,TRBV10-3,CAIRGTDTQYF,TGTGCCATCAGGGGCACAGATACGCAGTATTTT
TRBD1,-,TRBJ1-1,TRBV29-1,CSVEGQLNTEAFF,TGCAGCGTGGAGGGACAGCTGAACACTGAAGCTTTCTTT
-,-,TRBJ2-5,TRBV21-1,CASSKRDSRVKTQYF,TGTGCCAGCAGCAAAAGGGACAGCCGGGTGAAGACCCAGTACTTC
-,-,TRBJ1-1,TRBV18,CASSPKSTEAFF,TGTGCGAGCTCACCGAAGTCAACTGAAGCTTTCTTT
TRBD2,once,TRBJ2-1,TRBV27,CASSFRLAGVSSYNEQFF,TGTGCCAGCAGTTTCAGACTAGCGGGAGTTAGCTCCTACAATGAGCAGTTCTTC
TRBD1,-,TRBJ2-7,TRBV5-4,CASSLNKRTGSSYEQYF,TGTGCCAGCAGCTTGAATAAGAGGACAGGGAGTTCCTACGAGCAGTACTTC
-,-,TRBJ1-3,TRBV4-3,CASSQGEAGAGNTIYF,TGCGCCAGCAGCCAAGGGGAGGCAGGGGCTGGAAACACCATATATTTT